This T cell receptor beta chain was retrieved from a study of cytomegalovirus exposure and HLA in healthy donors. Study context: In terms of ancestry, the Caucasian-associated cluster contained roughly 81% of the roughly 400 genotyped donors.

The PCR used 60 Vbeta and 13 Jbeta primers. The table came from immunoSEQ multiplex PCR; TCRdb's copy has only in-frame clones and leaves some out. The table lists around 100,000 clones. In regard to this clone: What it binds is not known.

Overall study findings and caveats: Near-uniform donor sequencing depth was presumed by presence/absence analyses. Later, TCR association rates were found to vary by HLA locus, highest for DRB1 and lowest for HLA-C.

CDR1 is MDHEN, CDR2 SYDVKM, per germline. This CDR3 region has 16 residues. V lost 1 base to trimming and J lost 2 bases; unmatched junction nucleotides: 7. Sequencing input: PBMCs. This chain links TRBV28 with TRBJ2-5, with 7 bases lining up with TRBD2. This clonotype originated in a woman between 25 and 40 years old in good health and CMV-seronegative. CDR3 amino acids: CASSLFRAGEQETQYF. DNA for the CDR3: TGTGCCAGCAGTTTATTTCGGGCGGGGGAACAAGAGACCCAGTACTTC.